The 7 T cell receptor beta chains below were found in one sample sequenced in a study of tumor and adjacent non-tumor tissue in lung cancer. This sample's RNA came from whole unsorted tissue. Distant lung tissue was collected more than 3 cm away from the tumor edge. Three rounds of nested PCR, following a modified ARM-PCR protocol, produced the TCRbeta library. Each CDR3 protein gets one entry after TCRdb re-called the multiplex PCR reads with MiXCR. The sample comprises over 100,000 distinct CDR3 sequences, 62% of which are singletons, and around 20% rests with the top ten. Material for sequencing was distant non-tumor lung tissue. All receptors come from a man aged 55 to 69 with non-small cell lung cancer.

A word on this clonotype: A much bigger clone sits one base away, suggesting this may be a read error. The V gene is TRBV5-6, the J gene TRBJ2-1; tentatively, D is TRBD2 (6 bases). This CDR3 contains 15 residues. Per germline, CDR1 SGHDT and CDR2 YYEEEE. V dropped 2 bases and J dropped 4 bases, with 13 bases sitting between them. CDR3 bases: TGTGCCAGCAGCTTTCCGGGGGTGAGATACAATGAGCAGTTCTTC. Its translation: CASSFPGVRYNEQFF. Full variable domain (outside the CDR3, taken from reference TRBV5-6 and TRBJ2-1): DAGVTQSPTHLIKTRGQQVTLRCSPKSGHDTVSWYQQALGQGPQFIFQYYEEEERQRGNFPDRFSGHQFPNYSSELNVNALLLGDSALYLCASSFPGVRYNEQFFGPGTRLTVL.

Comments on this clonotype: With a much larger clone just one base away, this may be a read error. This sequence joins TRBV28 and TRBJ2-7; TRBD2 matches 15 bases. From germline, CDR1 is MDHEN and CDR2 SYDVKM. CDR3 size: 15 residues. The CDR3 DNA reads as TGTGCCAGCAGTTTGGGACTAGCGGGAGGCTACGGGCAGTACTTC. Its translation: CASSLGLAGGYGQYF.

This clonotype was seen repeatedly, ten times or more. The rearrangement uses TRBV6-2 or TRBV6-3 and TRBJ1-5; no firm D call. The CDR3 spans 16 residues. CDR1 and CDR2 (germline): MNHEY, SVGEGT. The V end lost 1 base, the J end lost 7 bases, and 17 bases lay between the germline ends. The CDR3 region is CASSYWAGPLGQPQHF. The CDR3, as DNA: TGTGCCAGCAGTTACTGGGCAGGCCCGCTGGGGCAGCCCCAGCATTTT.

A note on this clonotype: A much larger clone sits a single nucleotide away, making a read error possible. The rearrangement uses TRBV25-1 and TRBJ2-5, with D possibly matching TRBD1 (5 bases). The CDR3 length is 14 residues. Germline-derived CDR1 and CDR2 are MGHDK and SYGVNS. Trimming took off 5 bases at V and 3 bases at J, with 13 bases between the two ends. DNA for the CDR3: TGTGCCAGCAGTAAATGGGGCAGAGAAGAGACCCAGTACTTC. Residues: CASSKWGREETQYF.

V gene TRBV11-1 combines with J gene TRBJ2-3; D is possibly TRBD1 (5 bases). The germline V and J ends were trimmed by 9 bases and 5 bases, with 21 bases remaining between them. The CDR3 covers 15 residues. Germline CDR1 is SGHAT and CDR2 is FQDESV (reference sequence). The CDR3 spells CASRATGGDRDTQYF. The CDR3 DNA sequence: TGTGCCAGTAGAGCTACAGGCGGCGACAGAGATACGCAGTATTTT.

This clonotype was observed a few times. A much larger clonotype is one base distant, so this may be a read error. The rearrangement uses TRBV6-1 and TRBJ2-1, with TRBD1 identical over 7 bases. The CDR3 runs to 14 residues. V shed 7 bases and J 10 bases; nucleotides not matched to a gene: 13. CDR1 MNHNS and CDR2 SASEGT come from the germline V gene. DNA for the CDR3: TGTGCCAGCATGGGGGCTAGCAGGGGGAGCGAGCAGTTCTTC. Translation gives CASMGASRGSEQFF.

As for this clonotype: One junction end does not reproduce the germline sequence, and a read error may be involved. The genes are TRBV11-3 and TRBJ2-2, with 7 bases aligning to TRBD2. The CDR3 spans 15 residues. The germline V gene has CDR1 SGHNT and CDR2 YENEEA. CDR3 amino acids: CTSSLDLGLSAELFF. Here the CDR3 DNA reads TGTACCAGCAGCTTAGATTTGGGACTATCGGCTGAGTTGTTTTTT.